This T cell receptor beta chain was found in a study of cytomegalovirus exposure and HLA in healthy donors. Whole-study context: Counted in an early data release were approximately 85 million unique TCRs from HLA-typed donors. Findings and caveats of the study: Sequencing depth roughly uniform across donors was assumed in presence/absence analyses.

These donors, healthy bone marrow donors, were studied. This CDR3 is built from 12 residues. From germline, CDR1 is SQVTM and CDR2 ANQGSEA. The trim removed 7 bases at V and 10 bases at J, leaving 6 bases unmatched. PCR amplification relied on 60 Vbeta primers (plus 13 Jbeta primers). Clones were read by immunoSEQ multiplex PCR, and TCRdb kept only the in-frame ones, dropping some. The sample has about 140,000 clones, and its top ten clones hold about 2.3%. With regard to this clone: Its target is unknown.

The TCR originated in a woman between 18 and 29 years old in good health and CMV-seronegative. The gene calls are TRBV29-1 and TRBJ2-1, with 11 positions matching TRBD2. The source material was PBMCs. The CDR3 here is CSDGSSGREQFF. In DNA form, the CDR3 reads TGCAGCGATGGGTCTAGCGGGAGGGAGCAGTTCTTC.